Described below is a single T cell receptor beta chain sequence and its context. Followed over time, Seattle patients had been enrolled while infection was active. Authors' data handling: Nucleated cell counts were estimated from reference gene primer amplification. The data were produced by immunoSEQ multiplex PCR, yet TCRdb's version contains in-frame clones alone and is incomplete. V, J and clone size were drawn from that table, and D and trimming were deduced from the DNA. Of 250,000 to 350,000 clones listed, 85% to 90% are singletons. This sample is drawn from a study of blood T cell repertoires in COVID-19. Germline CDR1 SGHAT, CDR2 FQNNGV. CDR3 length: 19 residues. The J segment lost 0 bases and the V segment lost 4 bases, leaving 12 bases of the junction unmatched.

The sequenced sample was peripheral blood. The clonotype was recovered from a young woman with COVID-19, enrolled during active disease. The V gene is TRBV11-2, the J gene TRBJ2-6; 7 bases are a match to TRBD2. CDR3 sequence reads: CASSSWLSSGASGANVLTF. In DNA, the CDR3 is TGTGCCAGCAGCTCTTGGTTGTCTAGCGGAGCCTCTGGGGCCAACGTCCTGACTTTC.